Listed below are T cell receptor beta chains from one sample, sequenced in a study of blood T cell repertoires in COVID-19. TCRdb's table, derived via immunoSEQ multiplex PCR, lists solely in-frame clones and lacks some. Of roughly 200,000 clones in the sample, 70% to 90% were seen once. The specimen sequenced was peripheral blood. All receptors derive from a human donor with active or convalescent COVID-19. The donor label of this sample is uncertain. CDR3s include the opening cysteine and the closing phenylalanine or tryptophan. Fields, in order: V gene, clone size, D gene, J gene, CDR3 DNA, CDR3 protein. A D gene is named only where the DNA matches it firmly. Clone sizes are given selectively: once, few, many, or a class where the clone is expanded.

TRBV6-5,NA,TRBD2,TRBJ2-3,TGTGCCAGCTCGTCGGCTAGCGGCCCTAGAAAGTATTTT,CASSSASGPRKYF
TRBV3-1/TRBV3-2,once,TRBD1,TRBJ2-7,TGTGCCAGCAGCCGAGACCTTCTAACCCGGGACAGGGACCACGAGCAGTACTTC,CASSRDLLTRDRDHEQYF
TRBV27,once,NA,TRBJ2-1,TGTGCCAGCAGTTATCCGGGATCCTACAATGAGCAGTTCTTC,CASSYPGSYNEQFF
TRBV3-1/TRBV3-2,NA,TRBD2,TRBJ2-1,TGTGCCAGCAGCCAAGCCGGGGGGGCCACAACCTACAATGAGCAGTTCTTC,CASSQAGGATTYNEQFF
TRBV3-1/TRBV3-2,once,NA,TRBJ1-3,TGTGCCAGCAGCCAAGTGGAGGAAGATCCTAACTCTGGAAACACCATATATTTT,CASSQVEEDPNSGNTIYF
TRBV28,NA,TRBD1,TRBJ2-3,TGTGCCAGCAGTTTCGGGACAGGGGGCTTAACAGATACGCAGTATTTT,CASSFGTGGLTDTQYF
TRBV21-1,NA,NA,TRBJ2-7,TGTGCCAGCAGCAAAGAAAATAGCGGGAGAAAGAACGGGGAGCAGTACTTC,CASSKENSGRKNGEQYF
TRBV5-4,NA,TRBD1,TRBJ1-2,TGTGCCAGCAGCTTGCGACAGGGGATCTATGGCTACACCTTC,CASSLRQGIYGYTF
TRBV3-1/TRBV3-2,NA,TRBD1,TRBJ2-2,TGTGCCAGCAGCCAAGGGTACAGGGGGTCGAACACCGGGGAGCTGTTTTTT,CASSQGYRGSNTGELFF
TRBV7-9,few,TRBD2,TRBJ2-5,TGTGCCAGCAGCCCGAGGACTAGCGGGAAAGGGGGGGAGACCCAGTACTTC,CASSPRTSGKGGETQYF
TRBV5-1,many,TRBD1,TRBJ1-2,TGCGCCAGCAGCCCGGGACAGGTCGCAGGAGGCTACACCTTC,CASSPGQVAGGYTF
TRBV28,few,NA,TRBJ1-2,TGTGCCAGCAGAAGGACAAACTATGGCTACACCTTC,CASRRTNYGYTF
TRBV10-1,NA,TRBD1,TRBJ2-7,TGCGCCAACACTAGACAGGGTTTCTACGAGCAGTACTTC,CANTRQGFYEQYF
TRBV7-9,NA,NA,TRBJ1-1,TGTGCCAGCAGCCTAGGGGTCCCGGGCACTGAAGCTTTCTTT,CASSLGVPGTEAFF
TRBV3-1/TRBV3-2,NA,TRBD1,TRBJ2-7,TGTGCCAGCAGCCTAAACCGGGACAGAGCTTACGAGCAGTACTTC,CASSLNRDRAYEQYF